The 14 T cell receptor beta chains below all came from one sample that was sequenced in a study of human T cells and chemical hapten exposure (dated by TCRdb to the early 2020s). Unfractionated whole blood was collected in Tempus Blood RNA tubes, and total RNA was extracted from that blood. The library came from 5' RACE. TCRdb records Illumina MiSeq as the sequencer. TCRdb reran the public reads through fastp at Q25 and MiXCR, keeping productive beta chains. Each CDR3 protein gets just one entry, which takes the most common genes and DNA from the rows behind it. This sample gives 81,000 or so distinct CDR3 sequences in total; under 10% of them show up just once. The ten largest clones take up under 2.5% of the sample. The origin of the receptors is a male donor in good health.

The chain is built from TRBV10-3 and TRBJ1-4, with D possibly matching TRBD1 (5 bases). The ends were cut back, 5 bases at V and 2 bases at J, with 18 bases in the middle. Germline CDR1 and CDR2: ENHRY and SYGVKD. CDR3 size: 17 residues. Written as DNA, the CDR3 is TGTGCCATCAGTAAAACGGCGTCGGGGGACACTAATGAAAAACTGTTTTTT. Translated, it gives CAISKTASGDTNEKLFF.

This clonotype has a count of ten or more. V and J are TRBV6-2 or TRBV6-3 and TRBJ1-5; no definite D call. From germline, CDR1 is MNHEY and CDR2 SVGEGT. V was clipped by 6 bases and J by 0 bases, with 9 bases between them. The CDR3 is 14 residues long. The CDR3 loop is CASSPIYSNQPQHF. CDR3 in DNA: TGTGCCAGCAGCCCGATCTATAGCAATCAGCCCCAGCATTTT.

This clonotype was observed a few times. V usage is TRBV4-3 and J usage is TRBJ2-1; 10 nucleotides align to TRBD1. Looked up from germline, CDR1 is LGHNA and CDR2 is YSLEER. The junction had 13 bases not matched to a gene; V was cut back by 1 base and J by 4 bases. CDR3 length: 19 amino acids. CDR3 bases: TGCGCCAGCAGCCAAGCTGATCGTCCCGGGACAGGGGTGTACAATGAGCAGTTCTTC. Translating it yields CASSQADRPGTGVYNEQFF.

The DNA for the CDR3 is TGTGCCAGCAGCTTCGCCGGGACAGGTCGTACTGAAGCTTTCTTT. Translation: CASSFAGTGRTEAFF. The genes are TRBV7-2 and TRBJ1-1, with 8 bases fitting TRBD1. The V segment lost 3 bases and the J segment 5 bases; nucleotides outside the gene matches: 8. The CDR3 has 15 residues. CDR1 is SGHTA, CDR2 FQGNSA, per germline.

This clonotype was observed a few times. The rearrangement links TRBV12-3 or TRBV12-4 to TRBJ1-3; unclear D gene. The CDR3 is 14 amino acids. V was cut by 3 bases and J by 0 bases, with 6 bases left in between. DNA of the CDR3: TGTGCCAGCAGTTTCCGGAGCTCTGGAAACACCATATATTTT. As protein: CASSFRSSGNTIYF.

The CDR3, as DNA: TGCGCCAGCAGCCAATTGCCTAGCTCAGAGCGGGACATTCAGTACTTC. This gives the protein CASSQLPSSERDIQYF. The chain is built from TRBV4-1 and TRBJ2-4; possible D gene TRBD2, 6 bases. The length of the CDR3 is 16 residues. Per germline, CDR1 MGHRA and CDR2 YSYEKL. V was clipped by 2 bases and J by 8 bases, with 19 bases between them.

J is TRBJ1-5 and V is TRBV15; 7 nucleotides match TRBD1. The germline V gene encodes CDR1 LNHNV and CDR2 YYDKDF (reference sequence). V was pared by 1 base and J by 4 bases, with 1 base of the junction left unmatched. The CDR3 has 14 residues. CDR3: CATSRGQGNQPQHF. DNA for the CDR3: TGTGCCACCAGCAGAGGACAGGGTAATCAGCCCCAGCATTTT.

This clonotype was recorded a few times. This chain's CDR3 is CASSESGTGNTEAFF. Here the CDR3 DNA reads TGTGCCAGCAGTGAATCCGGGACAGGGAACACTGAAGCTTTCTTT. The V gene is TRBV6-1, the J gene TRBJ1-1, with TRBD1 matching over 8 bases. There are 15 residues in the CDR3. J lost 1 base, V lost 2 bases, and 3 bases had no gene match. Germline lookup yields CDR1 MNHNS and CDR2 SASEGT.

This clonotype was seen repeatedly, ten times or more. The chain carries TRBV12-3 or TRBV12-4 and TRBJ2-7; D possibly matches TRBD1 or TRBD2 (5 bases each). CDR3 length: 13 amino acids. Trimming cost V 5 bases and J 1 base, with 9 bases left between them. The CDR3 nucleotides are TGTGCCAGCAGTGGGACGGAGTCCTACGAGCAGTACTTC. Translation gives CASSGTESYEQYF.

This clonotype was counted ten times or more. The CDR3 bases are TGTGCCAGTAGCCTGACTAGCGGGGACTACAATGAGCAGTTCTTC. Translated: CASSLTSGDYNEQFF. The V and J genes are TRBV19 and TRBJ2-1, with 11 bases fitting TRBD2. The CDR3 length is 15 residues. From germline, CDR1 is LNHDA and CDR2 SQIVND (reference sequence). With 6 bases clipped from V and 3 bases from J, the junction kept 4 bases outside the gene matches. The complete variable domain, with remaining parts taken from reference TRBV19 and TRBJ2-1, reads DGGITQSPKYLFRKEGQNVTLSCEQNLNHDAMYWYRQDPGQGLRLIYYSQIVNDFQKGDIAEGYSVSREKKESFPLTVTSAQKNPTAFYLCASSLTSGDYNEQFFGPGTRLTVL.

The chain combines TRBV25-1 with TRBJ1-1; D is perhaps TRBD1 (5 bases). The CDR3 covers 14 residues. Germline CDR1 reads MGHDK; CDR2 reads SYGVNS. V lost 0 bases, J lost 3 bases, and 8 bases lay in between. CDR3 region: CASSEYRGHTEAFF. The DNA of the CDR3 is TGTGCCAGCAGTGAATATAGGGGCCACACTGAAGCTTTCTTT.

This clonotype was counted only a few times. V and J are TRBV7-9 and TRBJ2-5; TRBD2 matches at 11 bases. Germline CDR1 reads SEHNR; CDR2 reads FQNEAQ (reference sequence). The CDR3 is 18 residues long. Trimming at V came to 5 bases and at J to 1 base, leaving 12 bases not matched to a gene. This CDR3 is CASSVLAGGIGGQETQYF. The CDR3 region has the DNA TGTGCCAGCAGCGTTCTAGCGGGAGGTATTGGGGGCCAAGAGACCCAGTACTTC.

This clonotype was seen at least ten times. The chain has TRBV20-1 and TRBJ2-7; D is perhaps TRBD2 (5 bases). CDR1 and CDR2 (germline): DFQATT, SNEGSKA (reference sequence). CDR3 length: 12 residues. Between the trimmed V and J ends, which lost 6 bases and 3 bases, there was a span of 12 bases. DNA for the CDR3: TGCAGTGCCACCGGGAACGGCTACGAGCAGTACTTC. Protein sequence: CSATGNGYEQYF.

The rearrangement uses TRBV18 and TRBJ2-5; TRBD2 agrees at 7 bases. V gave up 3 bases and J gave up 3 bases; unmatched junction bases: 4. Germline assignment: CDR1 KGHSH and CDR2 LQKENI. The CDR3 length is 14 residues. DNA of the CDR3: TGTGCCAGCTCACCGGAAGCGGGGAAAGAGACCCAGTACTTC. It translates to CASSPEAGKETQYF.